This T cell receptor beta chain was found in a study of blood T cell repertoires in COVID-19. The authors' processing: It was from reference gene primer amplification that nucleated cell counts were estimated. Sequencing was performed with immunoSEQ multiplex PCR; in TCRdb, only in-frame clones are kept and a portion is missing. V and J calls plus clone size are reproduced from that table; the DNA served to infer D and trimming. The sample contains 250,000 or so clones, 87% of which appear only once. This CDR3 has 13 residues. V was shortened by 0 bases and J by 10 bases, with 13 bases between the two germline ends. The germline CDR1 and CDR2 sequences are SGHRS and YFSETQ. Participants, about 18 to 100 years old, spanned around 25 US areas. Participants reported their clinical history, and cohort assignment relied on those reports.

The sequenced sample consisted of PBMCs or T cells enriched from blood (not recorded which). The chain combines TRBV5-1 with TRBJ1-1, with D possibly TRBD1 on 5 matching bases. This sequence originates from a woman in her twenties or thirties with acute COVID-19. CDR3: CASSLGRAGGAFF. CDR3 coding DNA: TGCGCCAGCAGCTTGGGGCGCGCGGGGGGAGCTTTCTTT.